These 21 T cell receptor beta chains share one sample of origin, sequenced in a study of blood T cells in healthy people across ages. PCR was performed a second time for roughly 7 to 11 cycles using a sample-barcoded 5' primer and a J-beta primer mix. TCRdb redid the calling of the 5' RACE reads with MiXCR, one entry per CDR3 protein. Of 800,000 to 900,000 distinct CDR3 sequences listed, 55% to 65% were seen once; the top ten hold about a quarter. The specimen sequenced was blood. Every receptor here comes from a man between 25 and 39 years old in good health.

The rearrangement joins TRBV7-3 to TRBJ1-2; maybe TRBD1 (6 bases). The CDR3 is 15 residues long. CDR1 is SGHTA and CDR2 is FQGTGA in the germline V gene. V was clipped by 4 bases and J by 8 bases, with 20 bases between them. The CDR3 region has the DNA TGTGCCAGCAGCTCTGGAAGGGGGGGATTGGAAGGCTACACCTTC. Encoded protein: CASSSGRGGLEGYTF.

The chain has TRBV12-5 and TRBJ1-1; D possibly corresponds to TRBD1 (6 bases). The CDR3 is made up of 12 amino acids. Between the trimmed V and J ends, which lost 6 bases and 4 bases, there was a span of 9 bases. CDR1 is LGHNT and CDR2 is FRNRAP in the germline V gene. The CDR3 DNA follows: TGTGCTAGTGGACAGGGTTTCACTGAAGCTTTCTTT. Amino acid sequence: CASGQGFTEAFF.

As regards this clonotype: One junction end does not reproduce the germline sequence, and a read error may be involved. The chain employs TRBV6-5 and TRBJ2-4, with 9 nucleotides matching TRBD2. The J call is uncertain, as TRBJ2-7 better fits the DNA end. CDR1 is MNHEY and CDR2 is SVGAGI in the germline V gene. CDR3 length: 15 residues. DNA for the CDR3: TGTGCCAGCAGATACTCAGGGGGGACTAGCCACGAGCAGTACTTC. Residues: CASRYSGGTSHEQYF.

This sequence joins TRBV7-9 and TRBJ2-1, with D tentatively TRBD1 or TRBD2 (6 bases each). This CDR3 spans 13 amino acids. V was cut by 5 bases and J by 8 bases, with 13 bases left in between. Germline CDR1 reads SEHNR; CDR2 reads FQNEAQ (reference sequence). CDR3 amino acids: CASSTSRGHEQFF. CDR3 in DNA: TGTGCCAGCAGCACCTCACGGGGGCATGAGCAGTTCTTC.

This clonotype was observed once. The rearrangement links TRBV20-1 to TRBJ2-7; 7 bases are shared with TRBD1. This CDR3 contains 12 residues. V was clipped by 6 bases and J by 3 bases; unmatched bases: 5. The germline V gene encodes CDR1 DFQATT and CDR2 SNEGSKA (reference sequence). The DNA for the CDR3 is TGCAGTGCAAATGGACAGGACTACGAGCAGTACTTC. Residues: CSANGQDYEQYF.

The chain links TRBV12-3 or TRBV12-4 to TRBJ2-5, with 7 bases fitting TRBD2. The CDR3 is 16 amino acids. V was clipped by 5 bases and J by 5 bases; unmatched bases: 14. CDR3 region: CASSPRWGRAVETQYF. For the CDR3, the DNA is TGTGCCAGCAGTCCAAGATGGGGGAGGGCCGTGGAGACCCAGTACTTC.

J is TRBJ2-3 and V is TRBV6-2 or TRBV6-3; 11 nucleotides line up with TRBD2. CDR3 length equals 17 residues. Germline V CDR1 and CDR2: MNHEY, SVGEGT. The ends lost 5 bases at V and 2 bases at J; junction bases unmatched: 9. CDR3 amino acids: CASSRTASGGITDTQYF. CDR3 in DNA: TGTGCCAGCAGTCGGACGGCTAGCGGGGGGATCACAGATACGCAGTATTTT.

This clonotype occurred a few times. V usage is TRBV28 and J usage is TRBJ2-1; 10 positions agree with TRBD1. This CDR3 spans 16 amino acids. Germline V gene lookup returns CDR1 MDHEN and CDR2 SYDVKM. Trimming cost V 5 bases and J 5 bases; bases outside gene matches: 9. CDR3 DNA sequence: TGTGCCAGCAGTCCGTTCGGACAGGGGGGCCACAATGAGCAGTTCTTC. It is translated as CASSPFGQGGHNEQFF.

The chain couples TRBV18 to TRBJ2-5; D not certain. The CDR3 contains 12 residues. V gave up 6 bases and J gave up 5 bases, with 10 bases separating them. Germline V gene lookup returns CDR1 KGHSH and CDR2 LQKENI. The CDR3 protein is CASSFGYETQYF. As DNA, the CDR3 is TGTGCCAGCTCGTTCGGGTACGAGACCCAGTACTTC.

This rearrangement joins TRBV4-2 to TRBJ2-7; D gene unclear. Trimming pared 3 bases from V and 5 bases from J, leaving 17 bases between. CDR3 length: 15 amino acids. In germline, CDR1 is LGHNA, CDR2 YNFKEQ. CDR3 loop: CASSQLGHENDEQYF. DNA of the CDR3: TGTGCCAGCAGCCAGTTGGGCCATGAAAATGACGAGCAGTACTTC.

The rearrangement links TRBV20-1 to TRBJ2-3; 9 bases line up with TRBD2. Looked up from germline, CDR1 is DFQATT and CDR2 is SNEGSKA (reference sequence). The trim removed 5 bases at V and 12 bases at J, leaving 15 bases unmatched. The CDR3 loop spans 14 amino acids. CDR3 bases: TGCAGTGCTCCTACGGACAATACCGGGACTAGCCAGTATTTT. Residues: CSAPTDNTGTSQYF.

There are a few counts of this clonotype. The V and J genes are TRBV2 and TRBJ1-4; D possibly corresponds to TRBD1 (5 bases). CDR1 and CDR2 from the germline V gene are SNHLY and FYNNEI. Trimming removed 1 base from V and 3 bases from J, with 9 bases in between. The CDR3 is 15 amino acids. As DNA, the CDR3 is TGTGCCAGCAGTGAAGATGAGACAGCTAATGAAAAACTGTTTTTT. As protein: CASSEDETANEKLFF.

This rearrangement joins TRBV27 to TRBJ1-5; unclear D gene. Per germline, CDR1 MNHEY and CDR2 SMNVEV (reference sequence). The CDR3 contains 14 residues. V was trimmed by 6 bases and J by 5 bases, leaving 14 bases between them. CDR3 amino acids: CASSLGRNDQPQHF. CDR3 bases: TGTGCCAGCAGCCTAGGGCGGAACGATCAGCCCCAGCATTTT.

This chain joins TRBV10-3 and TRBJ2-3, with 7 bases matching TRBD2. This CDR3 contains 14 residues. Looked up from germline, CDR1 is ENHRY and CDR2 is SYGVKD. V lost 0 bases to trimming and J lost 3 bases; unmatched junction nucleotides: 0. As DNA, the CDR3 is TGTGCCATCAGTGAGTCGGGGGGGACAGATACGCAGTATTTT. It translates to CAISESGGTDTQYF.

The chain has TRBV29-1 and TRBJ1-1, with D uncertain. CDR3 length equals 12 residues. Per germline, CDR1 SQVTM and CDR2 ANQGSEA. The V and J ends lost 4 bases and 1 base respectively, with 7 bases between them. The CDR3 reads CSVVPGNTEAFF. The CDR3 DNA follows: TGCAGCGTTGTGCCTGGGAACACTGAAGCTTTCTTT.

In DNA form, the CDR3 reads TGCGCCAGCAGCCAAGGGCCCCCATCTCCGGGGGCCAACGTCCTGACTTTC. Translation: CASSQGPPSPGANVLTF. The chain carries TRBV4-3 and TRBJ2-6; D gene unclear. Deletions cut 1 base from V and 4 bases from J, with 14 bases between. Germline lookup yields CDR1 LGHNA and CDR2 YSLEER. The CDR3 totals 17 residues.

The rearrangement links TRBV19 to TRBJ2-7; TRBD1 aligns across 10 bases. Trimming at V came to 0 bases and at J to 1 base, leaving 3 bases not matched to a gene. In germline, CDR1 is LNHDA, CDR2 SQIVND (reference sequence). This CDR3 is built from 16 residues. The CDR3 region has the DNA TGTGCCAGTAGTATAGAAGGGACAGGGGCATCCTACGAGCAGTACTTC. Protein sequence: CASSIEGTGASYEQYF.

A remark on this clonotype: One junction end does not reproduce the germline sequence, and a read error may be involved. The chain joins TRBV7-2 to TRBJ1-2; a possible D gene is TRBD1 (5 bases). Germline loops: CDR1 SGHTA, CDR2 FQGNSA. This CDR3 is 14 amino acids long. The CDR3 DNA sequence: TGTGCCAGCAGCCTAGGGAGCGGGGACTATAGCTACACCTTC. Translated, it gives CASSLGSGDYSYTF.

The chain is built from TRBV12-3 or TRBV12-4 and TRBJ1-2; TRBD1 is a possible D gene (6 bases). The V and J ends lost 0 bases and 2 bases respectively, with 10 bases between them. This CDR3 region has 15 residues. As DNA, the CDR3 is TGTGCCAGCAGTTTAGCTTACAGGGCCAACTATGGCTACACCTTC. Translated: CASSLAYRANYGYTF.

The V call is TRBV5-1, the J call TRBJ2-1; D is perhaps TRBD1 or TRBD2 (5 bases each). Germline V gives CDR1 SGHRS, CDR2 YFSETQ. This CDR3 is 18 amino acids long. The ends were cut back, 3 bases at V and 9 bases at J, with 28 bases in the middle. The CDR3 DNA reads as TGCGCCAGCAGCTCTCCGACAGTAGCACATGAGACTACGAGTGAGCAGTTCTTC. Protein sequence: CASSSPTVAHETTSEQFF.

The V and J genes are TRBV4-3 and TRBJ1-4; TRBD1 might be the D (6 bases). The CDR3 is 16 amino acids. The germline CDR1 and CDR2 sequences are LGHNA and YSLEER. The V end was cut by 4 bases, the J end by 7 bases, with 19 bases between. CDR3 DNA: TGCGCCAGCAGCCTCATCCCGGACAGCGGTCTTGAAAAACTGTTTTTT. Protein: CASSLIPDSGLEKLFF.